This T cell receptor (beta chain) appears in the sequencing data of a study of blood T cells in healthy people across ages (dated by TCRdb to the mid-2010s). In the study overall: In model experiments, roughly one uniquely barcoded TCR beta cDNA molecule per two T cells was captured by template switching. Age-related changes in TCR beta repertoire diversity were measured in the study by deep sequencing normalized with unique cDNA molecular identifiers. Donors were grouped into four age groups: young (average approximately 16 years), middle-aged (roughly 37), aged (around 66) and long-lived (around 80). To avoid experimental bias, donors of different ages were distributed randomly across sequencing lanes. For two donors (one aged 18 to 29 and one aged 80 or older), the study analyzed two additional independent replicas of 1 million unique cDNA reads from the same blood draw.

This clonotype appeared a single time. Which antigen it targets is not known. Base-call qualities are not available, and no considerably larger clone is one nucleotide away. The research as a whole found: Observed TCR beta diversity correlated strongly with the percentage of naive T cells measured by flow cytometry. The long-lived group showed more naive CD4+ T cells, fewer expanded clones and increased TCR diversity than the aged group, suggesting age selection. Conclusive comparison of naive and antigen-experienced compartments was prevented by the profiling of bulk unsorted PBMCs. Because donor CMV infection status was unknown, age-related changes in expanded clonotypes were potentially confounded. Observed TCR beta diversity per million T cells fell roughly linearly with age, and a significant reduction was already apparent by age around 44. Estimates of total diversity from one million sequenced T cells were regarded as lower bounds and underestimates.

Systemically healthy Caucasian individuals from Russia, 35 to 50 in total and aged about 6 to 100 years, were included as donors. Each donor gave 8 to 10 milliliters of peripheral blood, collected into EDTA-treated Vacutainer tubes. Ficoll-Paque density-gradient centrifugation was used to isolate PBMCs, with at least 7 million per sample. Trizol reagent was used to extract total RNA from the PBMCs, yielding at least 6 micrograms per sample. For every donor, an aliquot of PBMCs went through flow cytometry to measure the percentages of naive CD45RAhigh/CD27high T cells. Library preparation employed 5' RACE. TCRdb lists the instrument as Illumina HiSeq 2500. A second PCR of 7 to 11 cycles was run with a J-beta primer mix and a sample-barcoded 5' primer. Each TCR beta cDNA molecule received a unique molecular identifier from a template-switch 5' adaptor carrying 12 random nucleotides. Each sample yielded at least 3 million CDR3-containing paired-end reads. The Mint cDNA synthesis kit, primed by a TRBC-specific oligonucleotide, was used to synthesize first-strand cDNA from all RNA. Following uracil-DNA glycosylase treatment, a first 18-cycle PCR with universal primers M1SS and BC2_uni_R was performed on all cDNA. On the study's bioinformatics: For normalization, 1 million high-quality reads, each with a distinct molecular identifier, were randomly selected from each sample. Reads sharing molecular identifiers were discarded rather than binned into consensus sequences. MiTCR, run with a Q25 quality threshold and the strictest error-elimination algorithm, handled CDR3 identification, clonotype clustering and error correction. A nonparametric unseen species model using Euler transformation provided a lower-bound estimate of total TCR beta diversity. The public reads were reanalyzed by TCRdb: fastp trimming at Q25, MiXCR alignment, in-frame beta chains only. Under each unique CDR3 protein, matching rows form one entry showing the most common genes and DNA. In this record, the V and J calls reflect TCRdb's handling and not the investigators' own analysis. The table for this sample lists about 1 million distinct CDR3 sequences; 40% to 45% of them were counted only once. The ten largest clones add up to 15% to 20% of the sample.

The receptor was isolated from an older woman in good health. Sequencing was carried out using blood.

The sequenced DNA: TGCGCCAGCAGCGTCGGGACTAGCGGAGAGGAGTATTTT. It translates to CASSVGTSGEEYF. The chain is assembled from TRBV5-1 and TRBJ2-3; 11 bases in the middle match TRBD2. The germline V gene sets CDR1 to SGHRS and CDR2 to YFSETQ. CDR3 length: 13 amino acids, cysteine to phenylalanine. The CDR3 DNA has 39 bases and is translated from base 1. V is pruned by 4 bases and J by 13 bases, leaving 8 bases of the junction without a gene match.